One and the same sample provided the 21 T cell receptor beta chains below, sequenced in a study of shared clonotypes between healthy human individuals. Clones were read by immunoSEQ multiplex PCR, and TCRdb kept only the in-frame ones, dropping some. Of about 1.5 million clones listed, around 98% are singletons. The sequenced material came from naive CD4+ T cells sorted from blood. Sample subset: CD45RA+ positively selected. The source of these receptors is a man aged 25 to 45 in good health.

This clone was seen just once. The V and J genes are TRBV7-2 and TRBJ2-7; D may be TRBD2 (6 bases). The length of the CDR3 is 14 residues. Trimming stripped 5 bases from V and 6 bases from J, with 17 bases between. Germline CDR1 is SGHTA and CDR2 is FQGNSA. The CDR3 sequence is CASSVDYLGPEQYF. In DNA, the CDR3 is TGTGCCAGCAGCGTGGACTACCTTGGACCCGAGCAGTACTTC.

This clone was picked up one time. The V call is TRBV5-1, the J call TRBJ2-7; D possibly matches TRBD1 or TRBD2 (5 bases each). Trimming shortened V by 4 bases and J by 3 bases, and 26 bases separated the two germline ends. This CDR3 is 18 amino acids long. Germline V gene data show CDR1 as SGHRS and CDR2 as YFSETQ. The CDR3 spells CASSKIFPGPKKIYEQYF. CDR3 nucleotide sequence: TGCGCCAGCAGCAAGATATTTCCGGGACCGAAGAAAATCTACGAGCAGTACTTC. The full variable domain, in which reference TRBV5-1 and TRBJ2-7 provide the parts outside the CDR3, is KAGVTQTPRYLIKTRGQQVTLSCSPISGHRSVSWYQQTPGQGLQFLFEYFSETQRNKGNFPGRFSGRQFSNSRSEMNVSTLELGDSALYLCASSKIFPGPKKIYEQYFGPGTRLTVT.

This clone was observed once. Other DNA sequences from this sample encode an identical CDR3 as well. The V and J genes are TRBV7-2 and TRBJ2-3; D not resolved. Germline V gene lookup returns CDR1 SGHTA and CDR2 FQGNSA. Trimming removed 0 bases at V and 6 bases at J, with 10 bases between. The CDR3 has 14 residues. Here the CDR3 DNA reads TGTGCCAGCAGCTTAGCACTTCGGACGGATACGCAGTATTTT. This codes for CASSLALRTDTQYF.

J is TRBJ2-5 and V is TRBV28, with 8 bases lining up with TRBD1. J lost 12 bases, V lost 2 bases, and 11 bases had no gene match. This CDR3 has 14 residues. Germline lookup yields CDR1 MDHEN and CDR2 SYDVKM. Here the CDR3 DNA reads TGTGCCAGCAGTTTAGACAGGGGCCGCCCTTGGGAGTACTTC. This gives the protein CASSLDRGRPWEYF. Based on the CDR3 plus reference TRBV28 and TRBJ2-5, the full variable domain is DVKVTQSSRYLVKRTGEKVFLECVQDMDHENMFWYRQDPGLGLRLIYFSYDVKMKEKGDIPEGYSVSREKKERFSLILESASTNQTSMYLCASSLDRGRPWEYFGPGTRLLVL.

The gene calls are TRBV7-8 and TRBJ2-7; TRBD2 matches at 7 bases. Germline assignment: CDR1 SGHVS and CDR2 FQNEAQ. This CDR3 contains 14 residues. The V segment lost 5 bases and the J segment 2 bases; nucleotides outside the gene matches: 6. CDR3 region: CASSRTSRTYEQYF. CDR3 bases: TGTGCCAGCAGCAGGACTAGTCGAACCTACGAGCAGTACTTC.

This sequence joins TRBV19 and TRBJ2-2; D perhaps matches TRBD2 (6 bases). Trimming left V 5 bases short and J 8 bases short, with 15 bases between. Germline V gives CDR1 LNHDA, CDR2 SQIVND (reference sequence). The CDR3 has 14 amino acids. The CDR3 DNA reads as TGTGCCAGTAGTTTCCCGGGACTCACTGGGGAGCTGTTTTTT. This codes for CASSFPGLTGELFF. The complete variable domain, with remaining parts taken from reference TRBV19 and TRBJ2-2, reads DGGITQSPKYLFRKEGQNVTLSCEQNLNHDAMYWYRQDPGQGLRLIYYSQIVNDFQKGDIAEGYSVSREKKESFPLTVTSAQKNPTAFYLCASSFPGLTGELFFGEGSRLTVL.

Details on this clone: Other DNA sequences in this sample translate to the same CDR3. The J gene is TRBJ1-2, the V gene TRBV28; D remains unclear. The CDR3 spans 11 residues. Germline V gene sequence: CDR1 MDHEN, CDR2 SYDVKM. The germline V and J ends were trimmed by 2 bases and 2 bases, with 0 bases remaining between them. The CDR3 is CASSLNYGYTF. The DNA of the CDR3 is TGTGCCAGCAGTTTAAACTATGGCTACACCTTC.

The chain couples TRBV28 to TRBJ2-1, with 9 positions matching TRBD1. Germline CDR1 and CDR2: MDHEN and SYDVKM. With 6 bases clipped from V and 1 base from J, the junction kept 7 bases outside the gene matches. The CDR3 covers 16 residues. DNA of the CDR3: TGTGCCAGCAGGCCTACCGGGACAGGGTCCTACAATGAGCAGTTCTTC. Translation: CASRPTGTGSYNEQFF. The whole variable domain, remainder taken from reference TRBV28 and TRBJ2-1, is DVKVTQSSRYLVKRTGEKVFLECVQDMDHENMFWYRQDPGLGLRLIYFSYDVKMKEKGDIPEGYSVSREKKERFSLILESASTNQTSMYLCASRPTGTGSYNEQFFGPGTRLTVL.

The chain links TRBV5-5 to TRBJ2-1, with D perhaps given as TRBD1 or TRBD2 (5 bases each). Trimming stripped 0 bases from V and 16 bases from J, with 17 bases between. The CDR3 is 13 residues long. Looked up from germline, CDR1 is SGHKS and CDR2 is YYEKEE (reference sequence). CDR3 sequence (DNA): TGTGCCAGCAGCTTGGCCGAGGGACCCCGAGTCTTCTTC. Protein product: CASSLAEGPRVFF.

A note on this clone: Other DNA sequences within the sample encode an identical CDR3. CDR3 nucleotides: TGTGCCAGCAAACAGGGAGGGGAGACCCAGTACTTC. It yields the protein CASKQGGETQYF. The genes are TRBV28 and TRBJ2-5, with D maybe TRBD2 (7 bases). Trimming cost V 7 bases and J 5 bases, with 11 bases left between them. The germline CDR1 and CDR2 sequences are MDHEN and SYDVKM. CDR3 length: 12 residues.

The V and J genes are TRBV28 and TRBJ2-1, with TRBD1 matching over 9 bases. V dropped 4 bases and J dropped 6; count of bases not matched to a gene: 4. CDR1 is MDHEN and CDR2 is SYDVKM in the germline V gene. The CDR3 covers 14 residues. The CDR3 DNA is TGTGCCAGCAGTTGGGACAGGGACCTCAATGAGCAGTTCTTC. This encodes CASSWDRDLNEQFF.

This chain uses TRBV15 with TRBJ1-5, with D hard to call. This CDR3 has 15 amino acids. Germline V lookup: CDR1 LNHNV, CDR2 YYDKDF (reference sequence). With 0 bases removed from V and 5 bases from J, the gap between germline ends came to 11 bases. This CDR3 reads CATSRDGGGYQPQHF. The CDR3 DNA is TGTGCCACCAGCAGAGATGGAGGAGGCTATCAGCCCCAGCATTTT.

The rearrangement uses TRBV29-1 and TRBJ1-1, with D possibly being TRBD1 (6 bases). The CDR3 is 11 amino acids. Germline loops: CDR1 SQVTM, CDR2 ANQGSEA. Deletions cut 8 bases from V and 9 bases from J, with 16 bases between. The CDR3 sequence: CSLGGGDQAFF. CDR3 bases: TGCAGCCTCGGGGGGGGCGATCAAGCTTTCTTT.

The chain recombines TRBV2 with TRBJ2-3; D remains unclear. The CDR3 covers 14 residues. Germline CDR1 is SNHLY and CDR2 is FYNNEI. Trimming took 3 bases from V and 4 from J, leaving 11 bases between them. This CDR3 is CASSDPRKADTQYF. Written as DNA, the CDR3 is TGTGCCAGCAGTGATCCACGAAAGGCAGATACGCAGTATTTT.

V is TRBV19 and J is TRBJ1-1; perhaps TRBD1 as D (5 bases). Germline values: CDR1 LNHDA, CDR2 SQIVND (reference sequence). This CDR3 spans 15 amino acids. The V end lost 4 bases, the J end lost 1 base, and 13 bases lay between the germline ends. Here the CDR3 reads CASSKGSGQNTEAFF. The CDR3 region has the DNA TGTGCCAGTAGTAAGGGGAGCGGACAGAACACTGAAGCTTTCTTT.

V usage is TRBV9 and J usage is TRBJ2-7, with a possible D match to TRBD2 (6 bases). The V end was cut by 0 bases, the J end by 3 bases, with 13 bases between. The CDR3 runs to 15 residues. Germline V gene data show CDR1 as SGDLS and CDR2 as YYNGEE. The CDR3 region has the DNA TGTGCCAGCAGCGTAGGAGGTAGCGGAAACTACGAGCAGTACTTC. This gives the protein CASSVGGSGNYEQYF.

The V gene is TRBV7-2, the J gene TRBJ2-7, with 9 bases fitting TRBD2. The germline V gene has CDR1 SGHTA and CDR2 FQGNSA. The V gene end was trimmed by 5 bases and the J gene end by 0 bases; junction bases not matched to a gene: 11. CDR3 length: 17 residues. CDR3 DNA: TGTGCCAGCAGCCGAAAATGGACTAGCGCTATCTCCTACGAGCAGTACTTC. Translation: CASSRKWTSAISYEQYF.

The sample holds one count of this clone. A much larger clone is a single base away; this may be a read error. CDR3 loop: CASSKETQYF. In DNA, the CDR3 is TGTGCCAGCAGTAAAGAGACCCAGTACTTC. This sequence joins TRBV25-1 and TRBJ2-5; D gene ambiguous. The CDR3 sequence is 10 residues long. V lost 5 bases to trimming and J lost 3 bases, with 1 base between them. Germline V lookup: CDR1 MGHDK, CDR2 SYGVNS.

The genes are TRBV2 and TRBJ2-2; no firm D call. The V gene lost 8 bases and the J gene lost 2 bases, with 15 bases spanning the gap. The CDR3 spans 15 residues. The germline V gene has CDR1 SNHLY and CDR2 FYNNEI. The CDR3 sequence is CASQTGSGNTGELFF. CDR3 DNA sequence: TGTGCCAGCCAGACGGGTTCAGGAAACACCGGGGAGCTGTTTTTT.

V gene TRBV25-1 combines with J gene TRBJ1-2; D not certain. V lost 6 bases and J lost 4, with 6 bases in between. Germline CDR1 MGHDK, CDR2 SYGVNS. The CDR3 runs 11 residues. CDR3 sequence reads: CASRAVYGYTF. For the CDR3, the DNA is TGTGCCAGCAGGGCAGTCTATGGCTACACCTTC.

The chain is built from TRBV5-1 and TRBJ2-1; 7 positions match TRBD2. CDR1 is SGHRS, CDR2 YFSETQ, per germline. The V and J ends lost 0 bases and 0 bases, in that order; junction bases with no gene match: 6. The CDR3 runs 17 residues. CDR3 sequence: CASSLGRGGSSYNEQFF. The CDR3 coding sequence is TGCGCCAGCAGCTTGGGTCGGGGCGGGAGCTCCTACAATGAGCAGTTCTTC.